The clone carrying this T cell receptor beta chain is categorized as medium-sized. Its target is not known. The data are from a study of early T cells in non-severe SARS-CoV-2 infection. Study information: Sequencing used unsorted whole-blood bulk RNA, so chains lack pairing. Study-level results: VDJdb-based matching was biased toward anti-spike CD8 responses and missed private and CD4 specificities.

The protocol attached unique molecular identifiers to individual cDNA molecules. Each CDR3 protein gets one entry after TCRdb re-called the 5' RACE reads with MiXCR. The sample consists of tens of thousands of distinct CDR3 sequences, about 9.4% of them appearing once. The TCR comes from an adult who was a healthcare worker with PCR-confirmed SARS-CoV-2 infection or an uninfected control (not recorded which). The source material was whole blood, sampled at baseline.

The CDR3 protein is CASSEGSTGELFF. The DNA for the CDR3 is TGTGCCAGCAGTGAAGGGAGCACCGGGGAGCTGTTTTTT. The V call is TRBV6-4, the J call TRBJ2-2; D perhaps matches TRBD2 (5 bases). Trimming took 3 bases from V and 4 from J, leaving 6 bases between them. The CDR3 contains 13 residues. Germline lookup yields CDR1 MRHNA and CDR2 SNTAGT.